This TCR beta chain is drawn from a study of blood T cell repertoires in COVID-19 (dated by TCRdb to about 2020). General notes on the study: Samples from collaborators originated in the United States, Italy and Spain and spanned both the acute and convalescent phases of COVID-19. The prospective study material was composed of cDNA or gDNA derived from T cells, B-cell-depleted T cells, or PBMCs. The dataset comprised deeply sampled blood TCRbeta repertoires from subjects exposed to, actively infected with, or recovered from COVID-19. The repertoires were made available in a free public database intended to serve as a resource for research on the immune response to SARS-CoV-2. Samples were obtained from the ongoing ImmuneRACE study (first 160 participants) and from 1,254 subjects provided by 6 global collaborators. The sample metadata nearly always contained a de-identified subject ID, COVID-19 status, age in years and sex. Where available, HLA class I and class II types were obtained from metadata supplied by the sample provider rather than from assay-based typing.

In the prospective study, participants were roughly 18 to 89 years old, resided in under 30 geographic areas of the United States, and were enrolled through a virtual design. To assign participants to cohorts, the prospective study relied on clinical history that participants themselves reported in a screening survey and a study questionnaire. Recovered participants in ImmuneRACE Cohort 3 were defined by two consecutive negative NP/OP PCR tests, clearance by a healthcare professional, or resolution of symptoms. Each participant in the prospective study had whole blood, serum and a nasopharyngeal or oropharyngeal swab collected by mobile phlebotomists. Over a roughly two-month period, participants in the prospective study had the option of providing additional blood draws and questionnaires. Prospective study blood samples were shipped either frozen or at room temperature before DNA extraction.

The CDR3 covers 21 residues, taking in both the cysteine and the phenylalanine. Only CDR3 DNA is held: 63 bases, read in frame from base 1. From a lookup of the germline V gene, CDR1 and CDR2 are SGHVS and FQNEAQ. V is clipped by 0 bases and J by 2 bases, and the sequence between their germline boundaries is 28 bases long. As for this clone: Its antigen is unknown. Base qualities were left out, and no much larger clone turns up one base away.

Broad study findings and their caveats: The amount of clinical and demographic metadata varied by source and participant and was provided uncurated.

TCRbeta CDR3 regions were amplified from genomic DNA using the immunoSEQ Assay, a bias-controlled multiplex PCR. The published analysis was carried out like this. Nucleated cell counts per sample were estimated from amplification of reference gene primers within the assay. To quantify the absolute abundance of each unique TCRbeta CDR3 rearrangement, sequence reads were collapsed and filtered. For each sample, productive Simpson clonality was calculated by taking the square root of Simpson's diversity index across productive rearrangements. TCRdb re-hosts the immuneACCESS table, in-frame sequences only. Its copies lack some clones; in the studies checked, an unresolved V gene accounts for under half of them, and the cause for the rest is not known. D and trimming come from the DNA, and the V and J calls and clone size come from that table. The sample includes 350,000 to 450,000 clones, with less than 90% observed a single time. The top ten constitute less than 6% of the sample.

The receptor was derived from a woman in her forties or fifties who had recovered from COVID-19. The V and J genes are TRBV7-8 and TRBJ1-1; TRBD1 could be the D gene, as 6 bases match. What was sequenced was PBMCs or T cells enriched from blood (not recorded which). The DNA is as follows: TGTGCCAGCAGCTTAGCCAATATTAGGACACAGGGCCGGGGTTTCAACACTGAAGCTTTCTTT. Its protein is CASSLANIRTQGRGFNTEAFF.